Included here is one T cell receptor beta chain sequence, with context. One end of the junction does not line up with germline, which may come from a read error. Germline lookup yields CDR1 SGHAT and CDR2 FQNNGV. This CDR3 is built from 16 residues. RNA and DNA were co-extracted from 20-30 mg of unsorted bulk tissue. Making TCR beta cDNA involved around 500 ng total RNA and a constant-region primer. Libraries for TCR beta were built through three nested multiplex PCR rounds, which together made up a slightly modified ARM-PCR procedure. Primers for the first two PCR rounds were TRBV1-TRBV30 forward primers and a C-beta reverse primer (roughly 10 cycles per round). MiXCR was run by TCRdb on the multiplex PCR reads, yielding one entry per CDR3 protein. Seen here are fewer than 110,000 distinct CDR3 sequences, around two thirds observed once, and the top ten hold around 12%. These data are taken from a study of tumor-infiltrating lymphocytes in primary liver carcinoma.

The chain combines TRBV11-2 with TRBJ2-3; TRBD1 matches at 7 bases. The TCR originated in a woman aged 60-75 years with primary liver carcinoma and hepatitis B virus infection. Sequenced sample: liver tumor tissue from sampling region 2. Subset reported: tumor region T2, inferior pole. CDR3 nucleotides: TGTGCCAGCAGCCGTACAGGGGAGAGTAACACAGATACGCAGTATTTC. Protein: CASSRTGESNTDTQYF.